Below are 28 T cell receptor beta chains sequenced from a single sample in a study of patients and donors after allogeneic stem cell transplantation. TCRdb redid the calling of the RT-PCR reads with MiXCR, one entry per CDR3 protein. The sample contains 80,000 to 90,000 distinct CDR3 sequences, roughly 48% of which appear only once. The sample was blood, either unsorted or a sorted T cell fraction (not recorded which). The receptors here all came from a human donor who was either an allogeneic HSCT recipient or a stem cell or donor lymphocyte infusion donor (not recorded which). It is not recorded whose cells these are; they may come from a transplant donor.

CDR3 loop: CATSRAPPGEYEQFF. In DNA form, the CDR3 reads TGTGCCACCAGCAGAGCTCCTCCGGGAGAATATGAGCAGTTCTTC. V is TRBV15 and J is TRBJ2-1; TRBD2 might be the D (6 bases). Deletions cut 1 base from V and 8 bases from J, with 15 bases between. CDR3 length equals 15 residues. CDR1 and CDR2 (germline): LNHNV, YYDKDF (reference sequence).

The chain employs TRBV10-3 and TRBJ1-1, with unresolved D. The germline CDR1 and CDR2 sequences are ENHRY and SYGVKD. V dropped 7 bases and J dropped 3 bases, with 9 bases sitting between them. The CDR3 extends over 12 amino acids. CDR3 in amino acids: CAIKGQDTEAFF. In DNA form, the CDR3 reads TGTGCCATCAAAGGGCAGGACACTGAAGCTTTCTTT.

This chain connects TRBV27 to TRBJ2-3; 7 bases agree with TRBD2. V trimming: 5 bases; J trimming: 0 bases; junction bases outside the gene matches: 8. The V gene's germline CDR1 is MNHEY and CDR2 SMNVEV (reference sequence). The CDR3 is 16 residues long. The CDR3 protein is CASSKERLASTDTQYF. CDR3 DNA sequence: TGTGCCAGCAGTAAAGAACGACTAGCTAGCACAGATACGCAGTATTTT.

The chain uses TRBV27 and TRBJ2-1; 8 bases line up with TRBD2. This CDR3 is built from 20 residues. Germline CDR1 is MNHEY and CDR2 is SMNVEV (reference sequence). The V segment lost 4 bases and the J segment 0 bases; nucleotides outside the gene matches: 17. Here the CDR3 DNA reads TGTGCCAGCAGTTCGCCCTCCAGGCTAGCGGGTGCGAGCTCCTACAATGAGCAGTTCTTC. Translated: CASSSPSRLAGASSYNEQFF.

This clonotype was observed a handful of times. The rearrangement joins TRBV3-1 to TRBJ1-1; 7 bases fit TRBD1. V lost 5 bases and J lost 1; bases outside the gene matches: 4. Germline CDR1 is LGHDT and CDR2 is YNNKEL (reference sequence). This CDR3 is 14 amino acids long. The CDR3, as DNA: TGTGCCAGCAGCGCGACAGGGAAGAACACTGAAGCTTTCTTT. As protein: CASSATGKNTEAFF.

CDR3: CASGPKTGGNTEAFF. In DNA form, the CDR3 reads TGTGCTAGTGGTCCAAAGACAGGGGGGAACACTGAAGCTTTCTTT. The chain carries TRBV12-5 and TRBJ1-1; 9 nucleotides line up with TRBD1. Looked up from germline, CDR1 is LGHNT and CDR2 is FRNRAP. CDR3 length equals 15 residues. After removal of 5 bases from V and 1 base from J, the junction contained 5 bases not matched to a gene.

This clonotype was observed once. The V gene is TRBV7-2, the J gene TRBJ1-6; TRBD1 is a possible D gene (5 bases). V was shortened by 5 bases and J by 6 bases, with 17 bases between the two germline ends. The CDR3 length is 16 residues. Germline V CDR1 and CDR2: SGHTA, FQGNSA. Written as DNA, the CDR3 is TGTGCCAGCAGCCCGTCACAGGCGGGGGGTAATTCACCCCTCCACTTT. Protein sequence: CASSPSQAGGNSPLHF.

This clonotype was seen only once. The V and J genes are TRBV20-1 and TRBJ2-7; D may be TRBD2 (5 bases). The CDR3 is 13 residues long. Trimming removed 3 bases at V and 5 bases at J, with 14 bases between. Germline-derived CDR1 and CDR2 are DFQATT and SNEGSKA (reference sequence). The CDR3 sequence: CSASLRVRDEQYF. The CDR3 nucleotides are TGCAGTGCTAGCTTGCGGGTTCGGGACGAGCAGTACTTC.

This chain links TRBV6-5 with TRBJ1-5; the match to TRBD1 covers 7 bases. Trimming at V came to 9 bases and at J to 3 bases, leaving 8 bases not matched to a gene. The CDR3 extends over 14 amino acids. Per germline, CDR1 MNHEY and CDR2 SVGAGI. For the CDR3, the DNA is TGTGCCAGTAACCCGGGACAGACCAATCAGCCCCAGCATTTT. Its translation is CASNPGQTNQPQHF.

The CDR3 here is CATMLEESGGYTF. The CDR3 DNA sequence: TGTGCCACCATGTTGGAGGAATCGGGCGGCTACACCTTC. This chain joins TRBV25-1 and TRBJ1-2; D remains unclear. The CDR3 spans 13 residues. The ends were cut back, 10 bases at V and 8 bases at J, with 20 bases in the middle. Germline CDR1 reads MGHDK; CDR2 reads SYGVNS.

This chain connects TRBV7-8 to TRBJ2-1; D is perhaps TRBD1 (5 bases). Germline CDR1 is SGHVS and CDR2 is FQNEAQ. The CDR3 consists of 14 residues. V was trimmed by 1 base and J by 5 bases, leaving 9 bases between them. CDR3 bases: TGTGCCAGCAGCTTAGTTGGCAGGGACAATGAGCAGTTCTTC. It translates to CASSLVGRDNEQFF.

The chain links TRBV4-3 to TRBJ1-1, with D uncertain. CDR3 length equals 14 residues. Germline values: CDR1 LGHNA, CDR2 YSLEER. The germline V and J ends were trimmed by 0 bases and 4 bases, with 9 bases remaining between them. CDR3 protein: CASSQEWTGTEAFF. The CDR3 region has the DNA TGCGCCAGCAGCCAAGAATGGACGGGCACTGAAGCTTTCTTT.

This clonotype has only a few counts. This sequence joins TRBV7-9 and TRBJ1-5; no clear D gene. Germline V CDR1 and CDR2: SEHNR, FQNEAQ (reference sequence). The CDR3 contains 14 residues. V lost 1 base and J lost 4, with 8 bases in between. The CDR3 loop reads CASSLEGINQPQHF. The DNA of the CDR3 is TGTGCCAGCAGCTTAGAAGGGATTAATCAGCCCCAGCATTTT.

The CDR3 nucleotides are TGCAGTGCTAGAGATAGTATAAGGGCTGGGGCCAACGTCCTGACTTTC. Protein: CSARDSIRAGANVLTF. The rearrangement uses TRBV20-1 and TRBJ2-6, with no clear D. The V end was cut by 0 bases, the J end by 2 bases, with 11 bases between. This CDR3 is 16 amino acids long. Germline CDR1 is DFQATT and CDR2 is SNEGSKA (reference sequence).

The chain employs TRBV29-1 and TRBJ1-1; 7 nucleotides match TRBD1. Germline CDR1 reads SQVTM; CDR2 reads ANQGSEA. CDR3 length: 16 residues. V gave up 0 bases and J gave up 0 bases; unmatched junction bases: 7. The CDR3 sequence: CSVEDWTGNMNTEAFF. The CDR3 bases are TGCAGCGTTGAAGATTGGACAGGTAACATGAACACTGAAGCTTTCTTT.

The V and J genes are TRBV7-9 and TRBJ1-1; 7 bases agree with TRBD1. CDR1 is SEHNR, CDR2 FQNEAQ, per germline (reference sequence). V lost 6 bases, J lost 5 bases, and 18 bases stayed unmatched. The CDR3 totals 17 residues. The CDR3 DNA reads TGTGCCAGCAGACCATCAATTGACAGGGAGGGAAGAACTGAAGCTTTCTTT. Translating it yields CASRPSIDREGRTEAFF.

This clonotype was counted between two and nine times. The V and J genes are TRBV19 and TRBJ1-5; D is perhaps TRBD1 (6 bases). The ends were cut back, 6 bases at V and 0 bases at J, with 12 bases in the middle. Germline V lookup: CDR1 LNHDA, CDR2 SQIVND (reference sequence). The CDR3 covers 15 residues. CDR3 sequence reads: CASRTQGNSNQPQHF. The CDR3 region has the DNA TGTGCCAGTAGGACTCAGGGGAATAGCAATCAGCCCCAGCATTTT.

Here the CDR3 DNA reads TGTGCCAGCAGCCCGCCCAGGGGGCAAGCTACGCAGTATTTT. Encoded protein: CASSPPRGQATQYF. The genes are TRBV3-1 and TRBJ2-3, with 8 bases identical to TRBD1. The CDR3 runs to 14 residues. Germline V gene sequence: CDR1 LGHDT, CDR2 YNNKEL (reference sequence). V was pared by 4 bases and J by 8 bases, with 8 bases of the junction left unmatched.

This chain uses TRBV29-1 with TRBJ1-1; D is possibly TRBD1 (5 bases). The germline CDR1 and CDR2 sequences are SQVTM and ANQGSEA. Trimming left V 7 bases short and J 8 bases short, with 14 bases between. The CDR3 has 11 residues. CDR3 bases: TGCAGCGCCCTAGGGGCAAGCGAAGCTTTCTTT. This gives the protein CSALGASEAFF.

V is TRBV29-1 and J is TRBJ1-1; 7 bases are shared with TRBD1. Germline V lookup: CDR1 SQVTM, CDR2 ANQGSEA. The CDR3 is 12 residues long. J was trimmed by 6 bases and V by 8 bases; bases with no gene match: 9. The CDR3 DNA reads TGCAGCCTAGACAGGGCCCGACCTGAAGCTTTCTTT. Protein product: CSLDRARPEAFF. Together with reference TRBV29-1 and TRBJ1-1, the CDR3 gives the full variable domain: SAVISQKPSRDICQRGTSLTIQCQVDSQVTMMFWYRQQPGQSLTLIATANQGSEATYESGFVIDKFPISRPNLTFSTLTVSNMSPEDSSIYLCSLDRARPEAFFGQGTRLTVV.

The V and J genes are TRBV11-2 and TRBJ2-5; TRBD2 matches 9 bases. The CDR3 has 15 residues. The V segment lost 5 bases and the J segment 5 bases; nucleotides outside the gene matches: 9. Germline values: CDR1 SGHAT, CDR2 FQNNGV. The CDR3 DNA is TGTGCCAGCAGCCTGCCCCGACTAGCGGTGGAGACCCAGTACTTC. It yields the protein CASSLPRLAVETQYF.

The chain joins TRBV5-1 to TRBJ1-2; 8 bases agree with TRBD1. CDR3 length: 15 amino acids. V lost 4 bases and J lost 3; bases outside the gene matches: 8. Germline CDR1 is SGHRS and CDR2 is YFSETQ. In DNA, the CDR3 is TGCGCCAGCAGCGTAAATCCGACAGGGGACTATGGCTACACCTTC. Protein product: CASSVNPTGDYGYTF.

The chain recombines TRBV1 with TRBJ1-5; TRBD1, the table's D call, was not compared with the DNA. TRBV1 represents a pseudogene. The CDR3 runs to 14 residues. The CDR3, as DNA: TGCACCAGCAGCCAAGTACAGGGGAATCAGCCCCAGCATTTT. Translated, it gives CTSSQVQGNQPQHF.

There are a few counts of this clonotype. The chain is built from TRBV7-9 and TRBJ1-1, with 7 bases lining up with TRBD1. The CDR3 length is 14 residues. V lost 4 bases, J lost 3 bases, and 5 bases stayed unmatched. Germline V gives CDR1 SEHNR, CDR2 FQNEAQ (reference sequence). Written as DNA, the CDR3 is TGTGCCAGCAGCTCACAGGGGTATTACACTGAAGCTTTCTTT. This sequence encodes CASSSQGYYTEAFF.

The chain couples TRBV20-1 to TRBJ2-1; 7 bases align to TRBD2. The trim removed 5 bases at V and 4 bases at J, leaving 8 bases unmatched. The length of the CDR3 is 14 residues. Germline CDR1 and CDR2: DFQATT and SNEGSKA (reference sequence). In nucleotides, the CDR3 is TGCAGTGCTTCCGGGACTACGTTATACAATGAGCAGTTCTTC. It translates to CSASGTTLYNEQFF.

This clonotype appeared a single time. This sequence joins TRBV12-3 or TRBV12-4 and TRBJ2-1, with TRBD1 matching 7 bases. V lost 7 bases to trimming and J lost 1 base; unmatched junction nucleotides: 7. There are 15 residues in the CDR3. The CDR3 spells CASTITGVSYNEQFF. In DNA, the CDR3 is TGTGCCAGCACGATTACAGGGGTTTCCTACAATGAGCAGTTCTTC.

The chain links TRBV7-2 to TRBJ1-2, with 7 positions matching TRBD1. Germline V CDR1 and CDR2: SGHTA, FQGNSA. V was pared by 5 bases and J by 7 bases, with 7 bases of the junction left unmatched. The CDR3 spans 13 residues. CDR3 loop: CASSNYRGRGYTF. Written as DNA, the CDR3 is TGTGCCAGCAGCAACTACAGGGGCCGTGGCTACACCTTC.

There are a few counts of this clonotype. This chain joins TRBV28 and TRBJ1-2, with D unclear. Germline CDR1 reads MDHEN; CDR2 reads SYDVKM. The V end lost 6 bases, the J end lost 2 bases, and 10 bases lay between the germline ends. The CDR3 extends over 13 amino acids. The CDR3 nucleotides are TGTGCCAGCAGGAGGCCCGGAAACTATGGCTACACCTTC. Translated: CASRRPGNYGYTF.